These 13 T cell receptor beta chains came from one sample sequenced in a study of T cells in Graves' hyperthyroidism and ophthalmopathy. From RNA transcripts, TCR beta CDR3 regions were amplified. TCR CDR3 regions were first amplified by RT-PCR with HTBI primers. TCRdb reprocessed the multiplex PCR reads via MiXCR and lists one record per CDR3 protein. The sample records approximately 430,000 distinct CDR3 sequences, under 15% being singletons. The sample was blood. The receptors shown here come from a man between 18 and 35 years old with Graves' ophthalmopathy.

The V and J genes are TRBV6-1 and TRBJ2-1; D is unclear. V lost 3 bases and J 2 bases, leaving 14 bases between the germline ends. Germline V lookup: CDR1 MNHNS, CDR2 SASEGT. The CDR3 runs to 16 residues. In DNA, the CDR3 is TGTGCCAGCAGTGAGCACGGGTCAGAGCCCTACAATGAGCAGTTCTTC. Residues: CASSEHGSEPYNEQFF.

This clonotype has ten or more counts. The V call is TRBV28, the J call TRBJ2-3, with 7 nucleotides matching TRBD1. Trimming at V came to 8 bases and at J to 5 bases, leaving 10 bases not matched to a gene. This CDR3 is 14 amino acids long. CDR1 and CDR2 (germline): MDHEN, SYDVKM. CDR3 region: CASGHRGSIDTQYF. The DNA for the CDR3 is TGTGCCAGCGGTCACAGGGGCTCGATAGATACGCAGTATTTT.

The V call is TRBV5-5, the J call TRBJ2-1; 7 bases align to TRBD1. The V and J ends lost 2 bases and 8 bases, in that order; junction bases with no gene match: 16. The germline CDR1 and CDR2 sequences are SGHKS and YYEKEE (reference sequence). The CDR3 is 17 residues long. The CDR3 reads CASSLLGQTHIQDEQFF. CDR3 coding DNA: TGTGCCAGCAGCTTATTGGGACAGACCCATATTCAGGATGAGCAGTTCTTC.

The rearrangement links TRBV12-3 or TRBV12-4 to TRBJ2-2; D not resolved. The CDR3 extends over 14 amino acids. The V end lost 10 bases, the J end lost 2 bases, and 14 bases lay between the germline ends. CDR3 amino acids: CAICEEGNTGELFF. CDR3 DNA sequence: TGTGCCATCTGTGAAGAAGGAAACACCGGGGAGCTGTTTTTT.

This clonotype was found many times. The V gene is TRBV2, the J gene TRBJ2-5, with a weak D call TRBD2 (5 bases). The V gene lost 4 bases and the J gene lost 10 bases, with 10 bases spanning the gap. The CDR3 is 11 amino acids. Germline loops: CDR1 SNHLY, CDR2 FYNNEI. The CDR3 nucleotides are TGTGCCAGCAGTGCTGAGGGATACCAGTACTTC. Residues: CASSAEGYQYF.

With regard to this clonotype: Germline is not matched at one junction end, which may reflect a read error. The J gene is TRBJ2-2, the V gene TRBV5-4; 7 nucleotides line up with TRBD1. The germline V gene has CDR1 SGHNT and CDR2 YYREEE (reference sequence). The CDR3 is 14 residues long. The CDR3 loop is CGSRTGPNTGELFF. The CDR3 coding sequence is TGTGGCAGCAGGACAGGACCGAACACCGGGGAGCTGTTTTTT. The whole variable domain, remainder taken from reference TRBV5-4 and TRBJ2-2, is ETGVTQSPTHLIKTRGQQVTLRCSSQSGHNTVSWYQQALGQGPQFIFQYYREEENGRGNFPPRFSGLQFPNYSSELNVNALELDDSALYLCGSRTGPNTGELFFGEGSRLTVL.

At least ten counts were recorded for this clonotype. The chain carries TRBV14 and TRBJ2-2; TRBD1 is a possible D gene (6 bases). V was pared by 2 bases and J by 5 bases, with 9 bases between. The CDR3 length is 14 residues. Germline CDR1 SGHDN, CDR2 FVKESK. In DNA form, the CDR3 reads TGTGCCAGCAGCCAACAGGGGAAGACCGGGGAGCTGTTTTTT. Residues: CASSQQGKTGELFF.

This clonotype was found many times. The chain carries TRBV12-3 or TRBV12-4 and TRBJ2-3; 10 nucleotides line up with TRBD2. V shed 6 bases and J 2 bases; nucleotides not matched to a gene: 5. The CDR3 has 15 residues. For the CDR3, the DNA is TGTGCCAGCAGATCTACTAGCGGGGTCACAGATACGCAGTATTTT. Amino acids: CASRSTSGVTDTQYF.

CDR3 bases: TGTGCCAGCAGCTCCGGGGCGGGGTACACTGACACTGAAGCTTTCTTT. The encoded protein is CASSSGAGYTDTEAFF. This chain connects TRBV13 to TRBJ1-1; a possible D gene is TRBD1 (5 bases). Trimming removed 4 bases at V and 3 bases at J, with 18 bases between. Germline assignment: CDR1 PRHDT and CDR2 FYEKMQ (reference sequence). The CDR3 extends over 16 amino acids.

CDR3 sequence: CASSSTPGSGEKLFF. Here the CDR3 DNA reads TGTGCCAGCAGCTCGACGCCAGGGTCCGGCGAAAAACTGTTTTTT. J is TRBJ1-4 and V is TRBV7-2; the D gene is possibly TRBD1 (5 bases). This CDR3 contains 15 residues. Germline V gene data show CDR1 as SGHTA and CDR2 as FQGNSA. Trimming removed 4 bases at V and 8 bases at J, with 17 bases between.

J is TRBJ2-1 and V is TRBV30; D is possibly TRBD2 (5 bases). The CDR3 covers 14 residues. Germline V lookup: CDR1 GTSNPN, CDR2 SVGIG (reference sequence). Between the trimmed V and J ends, which lost 2 bases and 10 bases, there was a span of 18 bases. CDR3 bases: TGTGCCTGGAGTAGAGGTGGTAGCGCACACGAGCAGTTCTTC. Translated: CAWSRGGSAHEQFF. Supplemented by reference TRBV30 and TRBJ2-1, the full variable domain reads SQTIHQWPATLVQPVGSPLSLECTVEGTSNPNLYWYRQAAGRGLQLLFYSVGIGQISSEVPQNLSASRPQDRQFILSSKKLLLSDSGFYLCAWSRGGSAHEQFFGPGTRLTVL.

This clonotype has at least ten counts. V and J are TRBV11-2 and TRBJ2-3; the D is unclear. The CDR3 runs to 14 residues. V dropped 6 bases and J dropped 2 bases, with 12 bases sitting between them. Germline values: CDR1 SGHAT, CDR2 FQNNGV. CDR3 nucleotide sequence: TGTGCCAGCAGGCCTACTGACCCCACAGATACGCAGTATTTT. Amino acid sequence: CASRPTDPTDTQYF.

This clonotype was recorded a few times. This chain joins TRBV6-1 and TRBJ1-1; 7 nucleotides agree with TRBD1. Germline-derived CDR1 and CDR2 are MNHNS and SASEGT. CDR3 size: 14 residues. Losses at the gene ends were 6 bases for V and 4 bases for J; bases not matched to a gene: 8. CDR3 amino acids: CASRIVRDSTEAFF. The CDR3 nucleotides read TGTGCCAGCAGGATTGTCCGGGACAGCACTGAAGCTTTCTTT.